What follows are 18 T cell receptor beta chains derived from one specimen sequenced in a study of blood T cell repertoires in COVID-19. Libraries were prepared by immunoSEQ multiplex PCR; TCRdb keeps only in-frame clonotypes and omits some of them. The sample lists about 180,000 clones; approximately 90% were seen once. What was sequenced was peripheral blood. These receptors were taken from a woman in her 30s with acute or convalescent COVID-19.

The V gene is TRBV6-5, the J gene TRBJ1-2; no reliable D call. The CDR3 is made up of 13 amino acids. CDR1 and CDR2 (germline): MNHEY, SVGAGI. V was pared by 6 bases and J by 3 bases, with 11 bases between. CDR3 in amino acids: CASRPGSYYGYTF. The CDR3 DNA reads as TGTGCCAGCAGACCCGGGAGCTACTATGGCTACACCTTC.

This clone is a singleton in its sample. This chain joins TRBV9 and TRBJ2-1; tentatively, D is TRBD2 (6 bases). The germline CDR1 and CDR2 sequences are SGDLS and YYNGEE. Trimming removed 5 bases from V and 2 bases from J, with 17 bases in between. The CDR3 sequence is 16 residues long. The CDR3 DNA sequence: TGTGCCAGCAGTGTTTCCGGGACTTCCCCCTACAATGAGCAGTTCTTC. It yields the protein CASSVSGTSPYNEQFF.

This clone has a handful of counts. The chain carries TRBV28 and TRBJ1-4; D is unresolved. CDR1 is MDHEN, CDR2 SYDVKM, per germline. V was cut by 1 base and J by 11 bases, with 5 bases left in between. The CDR3 consists of 11 residues. The CDR3 nucleotides read TGTGCCAGCAGTTTATCGCGGAAACTGTTTTTT. Its protein is CASSLSRKLFF.

The chain employs TRBV24-1 and TRBJ2-3; D remains ambiguous. The germline V gene encodes CDR1 KGHDR and CDR2 SFDVKD. V was trimmed by 5 bases and J by 3 bases, leaving 8 bases between them. The CDR3 is made up of 13 amino acids. DNA for the CDR3: TGTGCCACCAGTGCCTCCCCTACAGATACGCAGTATTTT. Its protein product is CATSASPTDTQYF.

The chain uses TRBV6-5 and TRBJ1-1; possible D gene TRBD1, 6 bases. Between the trimmed V and J ends, which lost 7 bases and 0 bases, there was a span of 12 bases. The CDR3 loop spans 14 amino acids. Looked up from germline, CDR1 is MNHEY and CDR2 is SVGAGI. In DNA, the CDR3 is TGTGCCAGCAAAGCGGGACAAATGAACACTGAAGCTTTCTTT. Translation: CASKAGQMNTEAFF.

The chain joins TRBV15 to TRBJ1-2; D remains ambiguous. Germline V gives CDR1 LNHNV, CDR2 YYDKDF (reference sequence). The CDR3 has 14 residues. V was clipped by 0 bases and J by 8 bases, with 13 bases between them. The CDR3 sequence: CATSRESFSFGYTF. DNA of the CDR3: TGTGCCACCAGCAGAGAATCCTTCAGTTTCGGCTACACCTTC.

The V and J genes are TRBV7-2 and TRBJ1-6; D is uncertain. The length of the CDR3 is 12 residues. Trimming shortened V by 4 bases and J by 9 bases, and 7 bases separated the two germline ends. Germline CDR1 reads SGHTA; CDR2 reads FQGNSA. The CDR3 loop reads CASSSLSSPLHF. CDR3 coding DNA: TGTGCCAGCAGCTCACTTAGTTCACCCCTCCACTTT.

The chain combines TRBV7-9 with TRBJ2-1; a weak D match, TRBD2 (6 bases). V was clipped by 3 bases and J by 2 bases, with 11 bases between them. This CDR3 comprises 15 residues. CDR1 is SEHNR and CDR2 is FQNEAQ in the germline V gene (reference sequence). The CDR3 sequence is CASSFRGNAYNEQFF. The CDR3 nucleotides are TGTGCCAGCAGCTTCCGCGGGAACGCCTACAATGAGCAGTTCTTC.

This sequence joins TRBV5-1 and TRBJ1-2; 9 bases align to TRBD1. The J segment lost 7 bases and the V segment lost 1 base, leaving 2 bases of the junction unmatched. Germline CDR1 reads SGHRS; CDR2 reads YFSETQ. The CDR3 contains 13 residues. The CDR3 sequence: CASSLTGGSGYTF. The CDR3 DNA sequence: TGCGCCAGCAGCTTGACAGGGGGCTCTGGCTACACCTTC. Combining the CDR3 with reference TRBV5-1 and TRBJ1-2 gives the whole variable domain KAGVTQTPRYLIKTRGQQVTLSCSPISGHRSVSWYQQTPGQGLQFLFEYFSETQRNKGNFPGRFSGRQFSNSRSEMNVSTLELGDSALYLCASSLTGGSGYTFGSGTRLTVV.

The chain couples TRBV7-2 to TRBJ1-1; D remains ambiguous. This CDR3 is 11 amino acids long. Trimming shortened V by 2 bases and J by 7 bases, and 5 bases separated the two germline ends. Germline V gene sequence: CDR1 SGHTA, CDR2 FQGNSA. The CDR3: CASSLRGEAFF. The CDR3 DNA reads as TGTGCCAGCAGCTTACGGGGTGAAGCTTTCTTT.

The chain uses TRBV9 and TRBJ1-6; 7 bases match TRBD1. CDR1 is SGDLS, CDR2 YYNGEE, per germline. V gave up 3 bases and J gave up 8 bases; unmatched junction bases: 2. The length of the CDR3 is 13 residues. The CDR3 spells CASSAGGDSPLHF. Here the CDR3 DNA reads TGTGCCAGCAGCGCAGGGGGAGATTCACCCCTCCACTTT.

The chain couples TRBV27 to TRBJ2-5, with D possibly TRBD1 on 6 matching bases. Germline CDR1 reads MNHEY; CDR2 reads SMNVEV (reference sequence). CDR3 length equals 13 residues. V was clipped by 7 bases and J by 2 bases, with 11 bases between them. As DNA, the CDR3 is TGTGCCAGCACCCCTCAGGGGCAAGAGACCCAGTACTTC. Translation gives CASTPQGQETQYF.

Here the CDR3 reads CASSWSGDTQYF. The CDR3 nucleotides read TGTGCCAGCAGTTGGTCTGGCGATACGCAGTATTTT. The chain uses TRBV7-2 and TRBJ2-3, with D uncertain. V shed 6 bases and J shed 6 bases, with 10 bases lying between them. This CDR3 contains 12 residues. Germline lookup yields CDR1 SGHTA and CDR2 FQGNSA.

The chain combines TRBV10-2 with TRBJ2-2; 9 bases map to TRBD2. Losses at the gene ends were 8 bases for V and 7 bases for J; bases not matched to a gene: 8. CDR1 and CDR2 (germline): WSHSY, SAAADI. This CDR3 is 14 amino acids long. The chain's CDR3 is CASRGSGRDGELFF. The CDR3 coding sequence is TGCGCCAGCCGAGGTAGCGGGAGAGACGGGGAGCTGTTTTTT.

This clone was seen once. The V call is TRBV27, the J call TRBJ2-6, with a tentative D call TRBD2 (5 bases). CDR3 length: 15 amino acids. Deletions cut 0 bases from V and 2 bases from J, with 5 bases between. Germline V CDR1 and CDR2: MNHEY, SMNVEV (reference sequence). The chain's CDR3 is CASSLSGAGANVLTF. In DNA form, the CDR3 reads TGTGCCAGCAGTTTATCGGGAGCTGGGGCCAACGTCCTGACTTTC.

This rearrangement joins TRBV27 to TRBJ2-7; 8 bases are shared with TRBD2. The J segment lost 2 bases and the V segment lost 0 bases, leaving 6 bases of the junction unmatched. The CDR3 runs to 16 residues. Germline V gene data show CDR1 as MNHEY and CDR2 as SMNVEV (reference sequence). CDR3 DNA: TGTGCCAGCAGTTTATCTAAGACTAGCGCTACCTACGAGCAGTACTTC. This codes for CASSLSKTSATYEQYF.

This clone was counted between two and nine times. V gene TRBV10-1 combines with J gene TRBJ2-3; D uncertain. In germline, CDR1 is WNHNN, CDR2 SYGVQD (reference sequence). Trimming took off 6 bases at V and 6 bases at J, with 13 bases between the two ends. CDR3 length: 13 residues. The CDR3 loop reads CASSIKIEDTQYF. CDR3 nucleotides: TGCGCCAGCAGCATAAAAATCGAGGATACGCAGTATTTT.

The chain combines TRBV2 with TRBJ2-6; D unresolved. Germline V gene lookup returns CDR1 SNHLY and CDR2 FYNNEI. Trimming removed 7 bases from V and 0 bases from J, with 7 bases in between. The CDR3 consists of 14 residues. This CDR3 reads CASTEYSGANVLTF. The CDR3 nucleotides read TGTGCCAGCACGGAGTACTCTGGGGCCAACGTCCTGACTTTC. The complete variable domain, with remaining parts taken from reference TRBV2 and TRBJ2-6, reads EPEVTQTPSHQVTQMGQEVILRCVPISNHLYFYWYRQILGQKVEFLVSFYNNEISEKSEIFDDQFSVERPDGSNFTLKIRSTKLEDSAMYFCASTEYSGANVLTFGAGSRLTVL.